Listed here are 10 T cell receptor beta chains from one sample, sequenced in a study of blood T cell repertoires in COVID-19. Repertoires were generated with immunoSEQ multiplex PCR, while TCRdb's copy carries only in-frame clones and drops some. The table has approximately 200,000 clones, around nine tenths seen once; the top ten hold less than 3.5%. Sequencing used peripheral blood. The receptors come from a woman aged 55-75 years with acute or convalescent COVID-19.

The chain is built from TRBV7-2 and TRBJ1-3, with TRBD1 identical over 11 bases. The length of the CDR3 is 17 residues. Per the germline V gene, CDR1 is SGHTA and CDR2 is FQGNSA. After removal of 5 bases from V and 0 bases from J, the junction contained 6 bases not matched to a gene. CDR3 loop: CASSNSGTGGSGNTIYF. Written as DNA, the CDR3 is TGTGCCAGCAGCAACTCCGGGACAGGGGGCTCTGGAAACACCATATATTTT.

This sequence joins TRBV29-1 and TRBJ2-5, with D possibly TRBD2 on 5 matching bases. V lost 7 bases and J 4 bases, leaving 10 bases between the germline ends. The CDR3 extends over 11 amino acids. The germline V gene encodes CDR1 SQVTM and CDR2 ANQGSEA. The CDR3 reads CSGGLVETQYF. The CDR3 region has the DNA TGCAGCGGTGGACTCGTAGAGACCCAGTACTTC.

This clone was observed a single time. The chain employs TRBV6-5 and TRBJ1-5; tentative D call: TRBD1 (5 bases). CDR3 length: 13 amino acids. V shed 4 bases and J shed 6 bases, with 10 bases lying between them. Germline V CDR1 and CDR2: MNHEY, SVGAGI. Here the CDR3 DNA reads TGTGCCAGCAGTTCGTTAGACAGTCAGCCCCAGCATTTT. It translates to CASSSLDSQPQHF.

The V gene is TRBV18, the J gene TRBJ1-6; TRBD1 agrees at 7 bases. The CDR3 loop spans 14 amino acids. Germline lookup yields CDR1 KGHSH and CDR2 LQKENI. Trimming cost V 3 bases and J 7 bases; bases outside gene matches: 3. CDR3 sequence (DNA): TGTGCCAGCTCACCGGGACAGCAGAATTCACCCCTCCACTTT. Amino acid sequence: CASSPGQQNSPLHF. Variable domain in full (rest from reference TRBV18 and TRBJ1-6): NAGVMQNPRHLVRRRGQEARLRCSPMKGHSHVYWYRQLPEEGLKFMVYLQKENIIDESGMPKERFSAEFPKEGPSILRIQQVVRGDSAAYFCASSPGQQNSPLHFGNGTRLTVT.

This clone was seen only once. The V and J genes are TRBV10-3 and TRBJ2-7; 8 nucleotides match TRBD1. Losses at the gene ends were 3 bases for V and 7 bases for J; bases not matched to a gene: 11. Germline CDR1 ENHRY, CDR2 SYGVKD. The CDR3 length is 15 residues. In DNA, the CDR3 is TGTGCCATCAGTGACTTCCCAGGACAGGGAAGGGAGCAGTACTTC. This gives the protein CAISDFPGQGREQYF.

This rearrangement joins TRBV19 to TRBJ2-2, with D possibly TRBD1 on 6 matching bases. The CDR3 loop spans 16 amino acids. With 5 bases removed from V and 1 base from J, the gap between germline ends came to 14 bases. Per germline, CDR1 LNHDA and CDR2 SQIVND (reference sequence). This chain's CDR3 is CASSLQGLMNTGELFF. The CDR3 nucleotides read TGTGCCAGTAGTTTACAGGGATTGATGAACACCGGGGAGCTGTTTTTT. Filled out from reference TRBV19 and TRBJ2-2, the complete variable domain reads DGGITQSPKYLFRKEGQNVTLSCEQNLNHDAMYWYRQDPGQGLRLIYYSQIVNDFQKGDIAEGYSVSREKKESFPLTVTSAQKNPTAFYLCASSLQGLMNTGELFFGEGSRLTVL.

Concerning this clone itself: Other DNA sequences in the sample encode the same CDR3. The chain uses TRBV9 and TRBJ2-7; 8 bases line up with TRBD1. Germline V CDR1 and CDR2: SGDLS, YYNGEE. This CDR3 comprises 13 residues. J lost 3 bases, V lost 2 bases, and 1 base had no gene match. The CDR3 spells CASSVTGGYEQYF. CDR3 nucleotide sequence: TGTGCCAGCAGCGTCACAGGGGGCTACGAGCAGTACTTC.

The CDR3 loop is CSVEKALAGTNNEQFF. The CDR3 DNA reads as TGCAGCGTTGAAAAGGCGCTAGCGGGAACCAACAATGAGCAGTTCTTC. The gene calls are TRBV29-1 and TRBJ2-1; TRBD2 matches at 9 bases. Unmatched junction bases numbered 10, after V lost 2 bases and J lost 5 bases. The germline V gene encodes CDR1 SQVTM and CDR2 ANQGSEA. The CDR3 has 16 residues.

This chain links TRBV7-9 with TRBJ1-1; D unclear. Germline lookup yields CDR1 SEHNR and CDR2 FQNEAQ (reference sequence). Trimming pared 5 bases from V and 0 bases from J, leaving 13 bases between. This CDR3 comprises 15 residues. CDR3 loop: CASSQPGGLNTEAFF. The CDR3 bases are TGTGCCAGCAGCCAGCCCGGCGGGCTGAACACTGAAGCTTTCTTT.

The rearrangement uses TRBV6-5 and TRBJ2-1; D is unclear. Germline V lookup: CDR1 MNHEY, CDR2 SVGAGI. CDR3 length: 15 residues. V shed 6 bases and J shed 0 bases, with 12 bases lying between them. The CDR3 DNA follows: TGTGCCAGCAGAAAACAGATTAGCTCCTACAATGAGCAGTTCTTC. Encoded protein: CASRKQISSYNEQFF.